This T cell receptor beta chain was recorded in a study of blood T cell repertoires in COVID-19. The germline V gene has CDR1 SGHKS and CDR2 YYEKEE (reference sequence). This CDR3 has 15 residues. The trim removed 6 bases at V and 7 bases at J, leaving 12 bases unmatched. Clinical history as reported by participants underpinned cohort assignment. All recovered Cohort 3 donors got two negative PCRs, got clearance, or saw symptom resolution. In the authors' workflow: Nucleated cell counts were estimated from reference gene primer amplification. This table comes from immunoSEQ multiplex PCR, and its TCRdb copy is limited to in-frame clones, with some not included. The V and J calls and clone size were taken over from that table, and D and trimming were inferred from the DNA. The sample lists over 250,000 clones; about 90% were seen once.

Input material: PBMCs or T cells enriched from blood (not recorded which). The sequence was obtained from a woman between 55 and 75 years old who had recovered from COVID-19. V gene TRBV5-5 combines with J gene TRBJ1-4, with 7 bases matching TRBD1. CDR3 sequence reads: CASTAPTGSAEKLFF. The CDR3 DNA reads TGTGCCAGCACCGCTCCGACAGGGTCGGCTGAAAAACTGTTTTTT.